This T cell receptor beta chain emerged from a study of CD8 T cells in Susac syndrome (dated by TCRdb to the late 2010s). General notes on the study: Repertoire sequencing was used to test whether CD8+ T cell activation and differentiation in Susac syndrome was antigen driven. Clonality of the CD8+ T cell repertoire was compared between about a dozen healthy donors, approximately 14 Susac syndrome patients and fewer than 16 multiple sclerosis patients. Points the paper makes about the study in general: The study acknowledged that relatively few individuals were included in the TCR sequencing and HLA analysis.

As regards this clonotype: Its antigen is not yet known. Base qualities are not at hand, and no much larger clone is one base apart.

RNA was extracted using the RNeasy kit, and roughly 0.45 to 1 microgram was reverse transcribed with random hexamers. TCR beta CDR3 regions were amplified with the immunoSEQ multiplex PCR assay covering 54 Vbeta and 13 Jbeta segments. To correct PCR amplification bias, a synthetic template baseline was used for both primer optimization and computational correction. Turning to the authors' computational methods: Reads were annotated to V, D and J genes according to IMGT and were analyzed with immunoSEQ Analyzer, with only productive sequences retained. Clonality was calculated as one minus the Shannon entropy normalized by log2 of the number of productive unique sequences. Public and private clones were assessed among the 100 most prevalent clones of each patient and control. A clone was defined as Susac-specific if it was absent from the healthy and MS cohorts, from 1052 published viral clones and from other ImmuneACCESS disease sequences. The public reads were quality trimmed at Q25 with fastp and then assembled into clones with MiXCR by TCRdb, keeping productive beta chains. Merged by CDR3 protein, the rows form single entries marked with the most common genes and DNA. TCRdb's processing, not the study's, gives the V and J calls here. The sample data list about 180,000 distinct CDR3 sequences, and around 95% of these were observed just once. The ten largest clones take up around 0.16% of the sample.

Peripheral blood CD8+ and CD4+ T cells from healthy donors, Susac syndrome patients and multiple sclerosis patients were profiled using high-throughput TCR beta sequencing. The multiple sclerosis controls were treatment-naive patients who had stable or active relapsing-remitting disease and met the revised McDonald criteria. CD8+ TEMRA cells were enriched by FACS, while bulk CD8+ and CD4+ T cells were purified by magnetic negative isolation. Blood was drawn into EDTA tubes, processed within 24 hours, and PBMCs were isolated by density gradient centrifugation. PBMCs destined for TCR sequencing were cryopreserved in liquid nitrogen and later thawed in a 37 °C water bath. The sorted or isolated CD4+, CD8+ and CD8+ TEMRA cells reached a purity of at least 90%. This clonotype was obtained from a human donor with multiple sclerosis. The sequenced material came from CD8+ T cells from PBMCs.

The bases are TGCAGTGCTAGAGAGGGGCTGGCCCACGAGCAGTACTTC. Its amino acids are CSAREGLAHEQYF. The chain is assembled from TRBV20-1 and TRBJ2-7; perhaps TRBD1 is the D gene, with 5 bases matching. The CDR3 covers 13 residues, taking in both the cysteine and the phenylalanine. The DNA shown is the 39-base CDR3, in frame from base 1. Between the V and J ends, shortened by 0 bases and 5 bases respectively, the junction contains 11 bases. CDR1 and CDR2, looked up from the germline V gene (reference sequence), are DFQATT and SNEGSKA.